Following are 2 T cell receptor beta chains from one sample sequenced in a study of glioma-infiltrating T cells. The iRepertoire nested amplicon-rescue multiplex PCR amplified TCR alpha and beta CDR3s from RNA. TCRdb ran MiXCR on the multiplex PCR reads and lists one entry per CDR3 protein. The table shows 9,500 to 15,000 distinct CDR3 sequences, with around 27% occurring only once. Sequencing input: glioma tissue, nonneoplastic brain tissue, or PBMCs (not recorded which). These TCRs come from a human donor with low-grade glioma or glioblastoma, undergoing nonglioma brain surgery, or in good health (not recorded which).

The V call is TRBV12-3 or TRBV12-4, the J call TRBJ1-1; a weak D match, TRBD1 (5 bases). The CDR3 loop spans 15 amino acids. The V gene lost 3 bases and the J gene lost 1 base, with 12 bases spanning the gap. The CDR3 DNA follows: TGTGCCAGCAGTTTCCTTGGGGGTGAGAACACTGAAGCTTTCTTT. Protein sequence: CASSFLGGENTEAFF.

This clonotype was recorded many times. The chain carries TRBV18 and TRBJ1-4; 7 bases fit TRBD1. The CDR3 is 14 amino acids. The germline CDR1 and CDR2 sequences are KGHSH and LQKENI. With 6 bases clipped from V and 4 bases from J, the junction kept 5 bases outside the gene matches. CDR3 region: CASSHGTDNEKLFF. The CDR3 nucleotides are TGTGCCAGCTCGCACGGGACAGATAATGAAAAACTGTTTTTT.